Listed here is a single T cell receptor beta chain. Generated by immunoSEQ multiplex PCR, the TCRdb table keeps only in-frame clones and is missing some. Of approximately 100,000 clones in the sample, approximately 89% were seen once. This entry comes from a study of blood T cell repertoires in COVID-19. Study-level information: T cells, B-cell-depleted T cells, or PBMCs provided the cDNA or gDNA that served as material.

V shed 6 bases, J shed 0 bases, and the junction held 3 bases outside the gene matches. This CDR3 has 14 residues. CDR1 and CDR2 from the germline V gene are MNHEY and SVGAGI. The chain is built from TRBV6-5 and TRBJ2-7; 9 bases line up with TRBD1. This receptor was taken from a woman over 75 with active COVID-19. The sequenced sample consisted of peripheral blood. The CDR3 region is CASSRDRDSYEQYF. CDR3 coding DNA: TGTGCCAGCAGCCGGGACAGGGACTCCTACGAGCAGTACTTC.